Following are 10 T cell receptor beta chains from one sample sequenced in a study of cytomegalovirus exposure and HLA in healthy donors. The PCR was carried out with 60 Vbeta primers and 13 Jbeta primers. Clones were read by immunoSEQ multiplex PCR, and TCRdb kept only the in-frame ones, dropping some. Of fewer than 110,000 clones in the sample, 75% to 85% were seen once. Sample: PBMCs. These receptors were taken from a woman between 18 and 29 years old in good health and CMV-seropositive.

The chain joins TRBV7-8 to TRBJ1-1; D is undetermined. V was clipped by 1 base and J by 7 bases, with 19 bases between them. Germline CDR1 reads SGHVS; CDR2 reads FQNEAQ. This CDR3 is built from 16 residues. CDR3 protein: CASSLGHHQKEGEAFF. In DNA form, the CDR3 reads TGTGCCAGCAGCTTAGGACACCACCAAAAGGAGGGTGAAGCTTTCTTT.

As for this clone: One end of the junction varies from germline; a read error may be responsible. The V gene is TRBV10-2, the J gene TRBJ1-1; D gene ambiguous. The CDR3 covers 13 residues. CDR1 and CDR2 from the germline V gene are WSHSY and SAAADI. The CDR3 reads CASSGSMNTEASF. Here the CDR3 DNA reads TGCGCCAGCAGTGGGAGTATGAACACTGAAGCTTCCTTT.

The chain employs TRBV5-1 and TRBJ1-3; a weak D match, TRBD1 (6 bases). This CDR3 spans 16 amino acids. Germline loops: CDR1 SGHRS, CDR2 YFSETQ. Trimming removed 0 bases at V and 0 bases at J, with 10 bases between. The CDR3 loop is CASSLGGTSSGNTIYF. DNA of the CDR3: TGCGCCAGCAGCTTGGGTGGGACATCCTCTGGAAACACCATATATTTT.

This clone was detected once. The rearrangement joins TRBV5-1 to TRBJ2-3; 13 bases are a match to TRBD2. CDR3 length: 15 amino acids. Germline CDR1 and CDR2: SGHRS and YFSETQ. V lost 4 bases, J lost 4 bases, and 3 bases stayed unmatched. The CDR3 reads CASSDTSGRADTQYF. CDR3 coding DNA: TGCGCCAGCAGCGACACTAGCGGGAGGGCAGATACGCAGTATTTT.

CDR3 region: CASSSQGRSGNTIYF. CDR3 bases: TGCGCCAGCAGCTCACAGGGTCGGTCTGGAAACACCATATATTTT. The rearrangement links TRBV5-1 to TRBJ1-3; TRBD1 is a possible D gene (6 bases). Trimming pared 3 bases from V and 1 base from J, leaving 11 bases between. This CDR3 is 15 amino acids long. Looked up from germline, CDR1 is SGHRS and CDR2 is YFSETQ.

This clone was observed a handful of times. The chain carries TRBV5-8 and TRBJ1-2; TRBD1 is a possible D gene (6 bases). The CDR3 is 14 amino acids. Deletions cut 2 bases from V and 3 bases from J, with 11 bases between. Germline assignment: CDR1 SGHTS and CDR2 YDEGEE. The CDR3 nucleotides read TGTGCCAGCAGCTTCCAGGGGTCATACTATGGCTACACCTTC. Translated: CASSFQGSYYGYTF.

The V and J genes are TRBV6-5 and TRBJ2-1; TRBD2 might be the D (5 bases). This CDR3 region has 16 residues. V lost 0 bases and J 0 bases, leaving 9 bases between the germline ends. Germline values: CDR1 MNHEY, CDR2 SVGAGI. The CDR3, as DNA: TGTGCCAGCAGTTACTCGAGACTAAGCTCCTACAATGAGCAGTTCTTC. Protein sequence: CASSYSRLSSYNEQFF.

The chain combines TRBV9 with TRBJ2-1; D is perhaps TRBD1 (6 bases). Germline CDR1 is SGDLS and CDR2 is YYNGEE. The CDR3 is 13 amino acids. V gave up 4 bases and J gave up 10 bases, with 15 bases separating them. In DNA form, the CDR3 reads TGTGCCAGCAGCCAACAGGGTTTTGAGGAGCAGTTCTTC. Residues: CASSQQGFEEQFF.

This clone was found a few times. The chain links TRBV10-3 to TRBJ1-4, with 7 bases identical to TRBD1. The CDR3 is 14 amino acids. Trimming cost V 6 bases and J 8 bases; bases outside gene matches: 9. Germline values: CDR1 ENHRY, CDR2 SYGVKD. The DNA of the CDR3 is TGTGCCATCAGGGCGACAGGGATAAACGAAAAACTGTTTTTT. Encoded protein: CAIRATGINEKLFF.

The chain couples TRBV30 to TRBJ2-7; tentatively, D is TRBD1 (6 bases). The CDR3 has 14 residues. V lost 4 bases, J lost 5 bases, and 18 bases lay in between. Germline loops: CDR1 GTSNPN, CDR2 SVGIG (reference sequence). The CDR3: CAWNIQGFRDEQYF. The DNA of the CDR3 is TGTGCCTGGAACATACAGGGCTTTCGGGACGAGCAGTACTTC.